Each of the 10 T cell receptor beta chains below was sequenced from the same sample in a study of blood T cell repertoires in COVID-19. Using immunoSEQ multiplex PCR, the repertoire was profiled, and TCRdb retains in-frame clones only, with some absent. The sample carries some 270,000 clones, 65% to 85% recorded once. The sample taken for sequencing was peripheral blood. The receptors come from a person in their 70s with COVID-19, enrolled during active disease.

The gene calls are TRBV7-3 and TRBJ1-1; D call uncertain. In germline, CDR1 is SGHTA, CDR2 FQGTGA. This CDR3 has 15 amino acids. The V end lost 5 bases, the J end lost 0 bases, and 13 bases lay between the germline ends. The CDR3 DNA reads as TGTGCCAGCAGCCTAGACGGTCCCATGAACACTGAAGCTTTCTTT. Translation gives CASSLDGPMNTEAFF. The entire variable domain, with the rest obtained from reference TRBV7-3 and TRBJ1-1, is as follows: GAGVSQTPSNKVTEKGKYVELRCDPISGHTALYWYRQSLGQGPEFLIYFQGTGAADDSGLPNDRFFAVRPEGSVSTLKIQRTERGDSAVYLCASSLDGPMNTEAFFGQGTRLTVV.

The chain carries TRBV7-3 and TRBJ2-2; 7 bases match TRBD1. The CDR3 is 16 residues long. V shed 5 bases and J 4 bases; nucleotides not matched to a gene: 10. Germline V gives CDR1 SGHTA, CDR2 FQGTGA. The CDR3 spells CASSLNPGQSTGELFF. The DNA of the CDR3 is TGTGCCAGCAGCCTCAATCCGGGACAGAGCACCGGGGAGCTGTTTTTT.

The rearrangement joins TRBV6-5 to TRBJ1-1, with a weak D call TRBD1 (5 bases). The CDR3 consists of 12 residues. V shed 7 bases and J shed 11 bases, with 17 bases lying between them. Germline assignment: CDR1 MNHEY and CDR2 SVGAGI. CDR3 bases: TGTGCCAGCAATGCAGTCACAGGTGATGCTTTCTTT. It codes for CASNAVTGDAFF.

The rearrangement joins TRBV7-8 to TRBJ2-7, with 13 bases aligning to TRBD2. This CDR3 has 20 residues. CDR1 and CDR2 from the germline V gene are SGHVS and FQNEAQ. After removal of 8 bases from V and 6 bases from J, the junction contained 25 bases not matched to a gene. The CDR3 DNA sequence: TGTGCCAGCTCCCTGTGGCCCCCGACTAGCGGGAGGACGTACGGGGCCGAGCAGTACTTC. Amino acids: CASSLWPPTSGRTYGAEQYF. The full variable domain, completed using reference TRBV7-8 and TRBJ2-7, is GAGVSQSPRYKVAKRGQDVALRCDPISGHVSLFWYQQALGQGPEFLTYFQNEAQLDKSGLPSDRFFAERPEGSVSTLKIQRTQQEDSAVYLCASSLWPPTSGRTYGAEQYFGPGTRLTVT.

The chain carries TRBV27 and TRBJ1-1; a weak D match, TRBD1 (5 bases). Looked up from germline, CDR1 is MNHEY and CDR2 is SMNVEV (reference sequence). There are 12 residues in the CDR3. Trimming left V 8 bases short and J 6 bases short, with 13 bases between. The CDR3 region is CASSTGGPEAFF. DNA for the CDR3: TGTGCCAGCTCGACCGGGGGTCCTGAAGCTTTCTTT.

This rearrangement joins TRBV19 to TRBJ2-7; TRBD1 matches 7 bases. The V gene end was trimmed by 3 bases and the J gene end by 3 bases; junction bases not matched to a gene: 8. Germline V gene lookup returns CDR1 LNHDA and CDR2 SQIVND (reference sequence). The CDR3 sequence is 15 residues long. This CDR3 reads CASSIDREWGYEQYF. Written as DNA, the CDR3 is TGTGCCAGTAGTATCGACAGGGAGTGGGGCTACGAGCAGTACTTC.

The J gene is TRBJ2-5, the V gene TRBV19; D is unclear. Trimming cost V 3 bases and J 1 base, with 9 bases left between them. Per germline, CDR1 LNHDA and CDR2 SQIVND (reference sequence). The CDR3 contains 14 residues. This CDR3 is CASSISGLQETQYF. In nucleotides, the CDR3 is TGTGCCAGTAGTATTTCTGGGCTCCAAGAGACCCAGTACTTC.

The chain joins TRBV5-4 to TRBJ2-7, with 7 positions matching TRBD1. From germline, CDR1 is SGHNT and CDR2 YYREEE (reference sequence). The J segment lost 5 bases and the V segment lost 3 bases, leaving 5 bases of the junction unmatched. This CDR3 spans 13 amino acids. The CDR3 loop is CASSSTGVHEQYF. In DNA, the CDR3 is TGTGCCAGCAGCTCCACAGGGGTGCACGAGCAGTACTTC. Drawing the rest from reference TRBV5-4 and TRBJ2-7, the complete variable domain is ETGVTQSPTHLIKTRGQQVTLRCSSQSGHNTVSWYQQALGQGPQFIFQYYREEENGRGNFPPRFSGLQFPNYSSELNVNALELDDSALYLCASSSTGVHEQYFGPGTRLTVT.

For this clone: Different DNA sequences within this sample yield the same CDR3. The chain employs TRBV11-2 and TRBJ2-1; D is possibly TRBD2 (5 bases). V was shortened by 5 bases and J by 7 bases, with 9 bases between the two germline ends. The CDR3 length is 12 residues. Germline-derived CDR1 and CDR2 are SGHAT and FQNNGV. The CDR3 nucleotides are TGTGCCAGCAGCCGTACTAGAAATGAGCAGTTCTTC. Encoded protein: CASSRTRNEQFF.

The V call is TRBV18, the J call TRBJ1-1; no reliable D call. The length of the CDR3 is 13 residues. Trimming pared 1 base from V and 6 bases from J, leaving 9 bases between. Looked up from germline, CDR1 is KGHSH and CDR2 is LQKENI. The CDR3 reads CASSPRGVAEAFF. CDR3 DNA: TGTGCCAGCTCACCACGCGGAGTCGCTGAAGCTTTCTTT. Variable domain in full (rest from reference TRBV18 and TRBJ1-1): NAGVMQNPRHLVRRRGQEARLRCSPMKGHSHVYWYRQLPEEGLKFMVYLQKENIIDESGMPKERFSAEFPKEGPSILRIQQVVRGDSAAYFCASSPRGVAEAFFGQGTRLTVV.